This T cell receptor beta chain was identified during a study of immune evolution from preneoplasia to lung adenocarcinoma. Method: immunoSEQ multiplex PCR; TCRdb's copy keeps in-frame clones and lacks some. The top ten hold roughly 4.4% of the sample, which has over 11,000 clones, 80% seen once. This CDR3 has 15 amino acids. Germline CDR1 reads SGHNT; CDR2 reads YYREEE (reference sequence). With 0 bases clipped from V and 1 base from J, the junction kept 2 bases outside the gene matches. The chain joins TRBV5-4 to TRBJ2-7, with 9 nucleotides matching TRBD2. The receptor comes from a person in their 70s with lung adenocarcinoma. The specimen was FFPE minimally invasive lung adenocarcinoma tissue. The CDR3 region has the DNA TGTGCCAGCAGCTTGGTTAGCGGGGGTTCCTACGAGCAGTACTTC. Translating gives CASSLVSGGSYEQYF.